One TCR beta chain is described in this entry. Its specificity is not known. Vbeta (60) and Jbeta (13) primers were used in the PCR. Clones were sequenced by immunoSEQ multiplex PCR, and TCRdb holds only the in-frame ones, with some missing. In the table there are 200,000 to 250,000 clones, around 80% of which are singletons. The length of the CDR3 is 14 residues. Looked up from germline, CDR1 is SGHTA and CDR2 is FQGNSA. V shed 1 base and J shed 3 bases, with 8 bases lying between them. The data originate from a study of cytomegalovirus exposure and HLA in healthy donors. Study outcomes and limitations: Later analysis associated a missense DCLRE1C variant with TCR beta V- and J-gene trimming.

This clonotype was sampled from a man between 50 and 59 years old in good health and CMV-seronegative. V gene TRBV7-2 combines with J gene TRBJ2-3; D not resolved. The material sequenced was PBMCs. CDR3 in amino acids: CASSLGLETDTQYF. CDR3 DNA sequence: TGTGCCAGCAGCTTAGGGCTAGAAACAGATACGCAGTATTTT.